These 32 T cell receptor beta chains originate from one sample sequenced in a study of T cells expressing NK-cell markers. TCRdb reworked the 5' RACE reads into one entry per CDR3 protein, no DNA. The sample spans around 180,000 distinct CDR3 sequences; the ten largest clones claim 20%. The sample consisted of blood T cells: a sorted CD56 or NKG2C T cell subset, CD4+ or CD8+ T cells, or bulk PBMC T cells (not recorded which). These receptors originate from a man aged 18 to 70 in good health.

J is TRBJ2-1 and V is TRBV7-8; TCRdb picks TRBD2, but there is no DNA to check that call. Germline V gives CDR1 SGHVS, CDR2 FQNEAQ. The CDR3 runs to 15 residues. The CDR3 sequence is CASSEERGGLPQQFF.

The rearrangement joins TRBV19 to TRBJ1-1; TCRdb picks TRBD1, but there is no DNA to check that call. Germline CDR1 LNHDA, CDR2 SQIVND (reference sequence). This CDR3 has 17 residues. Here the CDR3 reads CASSPLSGIAMNTEAFF.

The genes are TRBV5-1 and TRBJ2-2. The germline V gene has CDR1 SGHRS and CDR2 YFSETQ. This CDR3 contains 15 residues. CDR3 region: CASSLGDINTGELFF. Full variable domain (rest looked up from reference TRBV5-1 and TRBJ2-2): KAGVTQTPRYLIKTRGQQVTLSCSPISGHRSVSWYQQTPGQGLQFLFEYFSETQRNKGNFPGRFSGRQFSNSRSEMNVSTLELGDSALYLCASSLGDINTGELFFGEGSRLTVL.

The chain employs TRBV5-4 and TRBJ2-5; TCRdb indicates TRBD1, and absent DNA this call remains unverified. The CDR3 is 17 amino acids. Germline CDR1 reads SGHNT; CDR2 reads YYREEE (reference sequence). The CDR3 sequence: CASSFVSIVGVGETQYF.

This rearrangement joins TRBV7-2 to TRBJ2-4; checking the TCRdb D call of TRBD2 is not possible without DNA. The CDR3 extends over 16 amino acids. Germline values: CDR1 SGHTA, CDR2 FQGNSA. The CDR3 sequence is CASSLVLEGFRNIQYF.

The CDR3 here is CASTLTGEETDTQYF. This chain connects TRBV9 to TRBJ2-3; lacking DNA, the TRBD1 call made by TCRdb goes unchecked. This CDR3 has 15 residues. Per the germline V gene, CDR1 is SGDLS and CDR2 is YYNGEE.

CDR3 loop: CASSPVPGTNQPQHF. The chain employs TRBV4-2 and TRBJ1-5. The CDR3 sequence is 15 residues long. Germline loops: CDR1 LGHNA, CDR2 YNFKEQ.

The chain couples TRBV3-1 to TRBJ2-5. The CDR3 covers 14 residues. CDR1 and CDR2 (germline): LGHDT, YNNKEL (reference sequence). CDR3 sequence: CASSQEWNQETQYF.

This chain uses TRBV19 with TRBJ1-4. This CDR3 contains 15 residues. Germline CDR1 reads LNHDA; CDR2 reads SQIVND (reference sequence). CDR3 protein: CASSPQRVDIEKLFF.

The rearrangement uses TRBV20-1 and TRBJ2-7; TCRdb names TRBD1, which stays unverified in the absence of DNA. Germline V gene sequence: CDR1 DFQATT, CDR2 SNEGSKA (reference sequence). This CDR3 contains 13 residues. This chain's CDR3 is CSASSGAFYEQYF.

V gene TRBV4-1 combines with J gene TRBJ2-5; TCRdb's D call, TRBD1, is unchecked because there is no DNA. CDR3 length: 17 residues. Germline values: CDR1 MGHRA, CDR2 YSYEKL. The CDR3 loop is CASSQEGRQSLQETQYF.

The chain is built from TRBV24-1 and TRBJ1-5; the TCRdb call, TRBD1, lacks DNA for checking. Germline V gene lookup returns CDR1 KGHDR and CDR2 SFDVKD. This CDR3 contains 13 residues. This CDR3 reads CATSDFGTDHQHF.

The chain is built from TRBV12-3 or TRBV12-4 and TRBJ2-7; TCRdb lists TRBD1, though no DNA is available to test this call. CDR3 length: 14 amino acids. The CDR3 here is CASSLSDRNYEQYF.

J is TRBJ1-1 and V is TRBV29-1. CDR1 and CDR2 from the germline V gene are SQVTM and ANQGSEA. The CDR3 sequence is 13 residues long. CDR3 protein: CSVVLWGNTEAFF.

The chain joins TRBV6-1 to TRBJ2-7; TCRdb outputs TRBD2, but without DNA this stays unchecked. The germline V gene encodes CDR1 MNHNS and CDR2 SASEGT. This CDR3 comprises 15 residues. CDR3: CASSEGLEGSYEQYF.

The chain's CDR3 is CASSNYGQPYGYTF. The rearrangement links TRBV9 to TRBJ1-2; TCRdb's D call of TRBD1 is untestable without DNA. This CDR3 is built from 14 residues. Germline CDR1 and CDR2: SGDLS and YYNGEE.

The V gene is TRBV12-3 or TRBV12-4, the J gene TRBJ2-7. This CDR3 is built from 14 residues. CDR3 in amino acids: CASSLTEVPYEQYF.

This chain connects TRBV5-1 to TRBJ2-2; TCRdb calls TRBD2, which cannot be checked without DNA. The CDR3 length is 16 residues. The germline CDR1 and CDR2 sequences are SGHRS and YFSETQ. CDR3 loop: CASSLEPASNTGELFF.

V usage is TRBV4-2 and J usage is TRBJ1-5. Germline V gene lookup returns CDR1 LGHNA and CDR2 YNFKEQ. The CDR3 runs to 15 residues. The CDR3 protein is CASSHEESSNQPQHF.

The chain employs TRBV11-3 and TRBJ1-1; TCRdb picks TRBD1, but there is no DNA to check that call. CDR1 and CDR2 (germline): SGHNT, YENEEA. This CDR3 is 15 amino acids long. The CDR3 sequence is CASSSPADGGTEAFF.

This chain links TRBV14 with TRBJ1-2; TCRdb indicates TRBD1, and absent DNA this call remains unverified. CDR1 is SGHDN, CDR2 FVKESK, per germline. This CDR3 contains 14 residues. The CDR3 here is CASSLTGEGYGYTF.

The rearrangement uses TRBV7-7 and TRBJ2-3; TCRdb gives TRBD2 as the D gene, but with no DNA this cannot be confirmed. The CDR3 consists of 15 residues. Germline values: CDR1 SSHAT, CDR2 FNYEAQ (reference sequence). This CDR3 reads CASSRGRAPTDTQYF.

CDR3 protein: CASSLAQSAGSTDTQYF. The J gene is TRBJ2-3, the V gene TRBV7-9; as DNA is missing, the TRBD2 call by TCRdb cannot be tested. The CDR3 has 17 residues. The germline V gene has CDR1 SEHNR and CDR2 FQNEAQ (reference sequence). Together with reference TRBV7-9 and TRBJ2-3, the CDR3 gives the full variable domain: DTGVSQNPRHKITKRGQNVTFRCDPISEHNRLYWYRQTLGQGPEFLTYFQNEAQLEKSRLLSDRFSAERPKGSFSTLEIQRTEQGDSAMYLCASSLAQSAGSTDTQYFGPGTRLTVL.

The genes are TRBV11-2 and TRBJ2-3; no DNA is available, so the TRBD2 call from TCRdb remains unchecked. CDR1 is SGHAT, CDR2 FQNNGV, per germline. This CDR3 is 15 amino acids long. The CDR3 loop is CASSRTGDSTDTQYF.

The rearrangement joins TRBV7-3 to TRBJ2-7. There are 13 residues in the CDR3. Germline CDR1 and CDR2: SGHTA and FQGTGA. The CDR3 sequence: CASSLGTESEQYF.

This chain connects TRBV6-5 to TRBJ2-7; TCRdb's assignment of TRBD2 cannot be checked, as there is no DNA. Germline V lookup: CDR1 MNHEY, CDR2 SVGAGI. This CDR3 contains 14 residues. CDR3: CASSYGTAYYEQYF.

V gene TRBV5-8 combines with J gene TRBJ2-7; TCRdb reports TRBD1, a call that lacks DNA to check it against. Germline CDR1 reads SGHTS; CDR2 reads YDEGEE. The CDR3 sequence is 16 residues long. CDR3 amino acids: CASSFPRQGPPYEQYF.

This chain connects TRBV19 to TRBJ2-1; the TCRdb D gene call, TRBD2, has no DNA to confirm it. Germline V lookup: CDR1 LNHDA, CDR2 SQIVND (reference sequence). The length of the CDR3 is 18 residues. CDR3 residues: CASSIGGLAGGSYNEQFF.

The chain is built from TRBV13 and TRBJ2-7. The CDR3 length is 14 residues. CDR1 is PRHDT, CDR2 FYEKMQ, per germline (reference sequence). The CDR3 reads CASSFQTSAYEQYF. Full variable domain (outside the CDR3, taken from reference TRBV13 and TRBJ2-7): AAGVIQSPRHLIKEKRETATLKCYPIPRHDTVYWYQQGPGQDPQFLISFYEKMQSDKGSIPDRFSAQQFSDYHSELNMSSLELGDSALYFCASSFQTSAYEQYFGPGTRLTVT.

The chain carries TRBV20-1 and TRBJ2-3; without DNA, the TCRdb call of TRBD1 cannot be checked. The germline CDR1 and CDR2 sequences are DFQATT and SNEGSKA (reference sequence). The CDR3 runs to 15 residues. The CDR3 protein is CSARTRQGVPDTQYF.

Here the CDR3 reads CASSQDVRDGYTF. The rearrangement uses TRBV4-2 and TRBJ1-2. Germline V CDR1 and CDR2: LGHNA, YNFKEQ. This CDR3 has 13 residues.

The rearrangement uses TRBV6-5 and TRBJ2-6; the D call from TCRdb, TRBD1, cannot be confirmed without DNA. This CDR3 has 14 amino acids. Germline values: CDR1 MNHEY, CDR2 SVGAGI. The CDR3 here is CASGTASGANVLTF.